These 23 T cell receptor beta chains came from one sample sequenced in a study of cytomegalovirus exposure and HLA in healthy donors (dated by TCRdb to 2017 to 2019). The library was generated by the immunoSEQ multiplex PCR assay. The immuneACCESS repertoire file appears here via TCRdb, limited to in-frame rearrangements. These files lack a portion of the clones; in checked studies, under half of the deficit traces to unresolved V genes, and the cause of the others is not known. The sample table records approximately 280,000 clones; about 86% of these occur just once. The ten largest account for roughly 1% of the sample. Sequenced input: PBMCs. These receptors came from a woman between 18 and 29 years old in good health and CMV-seronegative.

The chain recombines TRBV28 with TRBJ2-7; D uncertain. The CDR3 runs to 14 residues. V lost 2 bases, J lost 2 bases, and 10 bases lay in between. Looked up from germline, CDR1 is MDHEN and CDR2 is SYDVKM. The CDR3 DNA follows: TGTGCCAGCAGTTTAGGGCCCGCGCCCTACGAGCAGTACTTC. Encoded protein: CASSLGPAPYEQYF. The variable domain in full, with the rest retrieved from reference TRBV28 and TRBJ2-7, is DVKVTQSSRYLVKRTGEKVFLECVQDMDHENMFWYRQDPGLGLRLIYFSYDVKMKEKGDIPEGYSVSREKKERFSLILESASTNQTSMYLCASSLGPAPYEQYFGPGTRLTVT.

The chain couples TRBV5-1 to TRBJ1-4, with 7 bases matching TRBD1. V shed 0 bases and J 4 bases; nucleotides not matched to a gene: 6. Germline V lookup: CDR1 SGHRS, CDR2 YFSETQ. This CDR3 contains 16 residues. The CDR3 DNA reads TGCGCCAGCAGCTTGGGAAGGCAGGGGGGTAATGAAAAACTGTTTTTT. This codes for CASSLGRQGGNEKLFF.

The chain is built from TRBV5-6 and TRBJ2-7; 9 bases fit TRBD2. Germline lookup yields CDR1 SGHDT and CDR2 YYEEEE. With 4 bases clipped from V and 6 bases from J, the junction kept 8 bases outside the gene matches. This CDR3 is built from 14 residues. CDR3 amino acids: CASSRIAGEAEQYF. CDR3 coding DNA: TGTGCCAGCAGCCGAATAGCGGGAGAGGCCGAGCAGTACTTC. The complete variable domain, with remaining parts taken from reference TRBV5-6 and TRBJ2-7, reads DAGVTQSPTHLIKTRGQQVTLRCSPKSGHDTVSWYQQALGQGPQFIFQYYEEEERQRGNFPDRFSGHQFPNYSSELNVNALLLGDSALYLCASSRIAGEAEQYFGPGTRLTVT.

The chain links TRBV4-1 to TRBJ2-1; the match to TRBD1 covers 7 bases. The CDR3 runs 15 residues. CDR1 is MGHRA, CDR2 YSYEKL, per germline. With V trimmed by 0 bases and J by 2 bases, 1 base remained unmatched. In DNA, the CDR3 is TGCGCCAGCAGCCAAGAGGGACAGCCCTACAATGAGCAGTTCTTC. Protein product: CASSQEGQPYNEQFF.

The chain joins TRBV28 to TRBJ2-7; 7 bases agree with TRBD1. The CDR3 is made up of 12 amino acids. J was trimmed by 1 base and V by 6 bases; bases with no gene match: 0. Germline values: CDR1 MDHEN, CDR2 SYDVKM. The CDR3 DNA reads as TGTGCCAGCAGGACAGGGTCCTACGAGCAGTACTTC. Amino acid sequence: CASRTGSYEQYF.

The CDR3 DNA follows: TGCGCCACGCGACAGGCTCTAACCTACGAGCAGTACTTC. This encodes CATRQALTYEQYF. The chain joins TRBV10-2 to TRBJ2-7, with D maybe TRBD1 (6 bases). The CDR3 length is 13 residues. The V gene's germline CDR1 is WSHSY and CDR2 SAAADI. Deletions cut 10 bases from V and 2 bases from J, with 15 bases between.

Details on this clone: Sequence at one end of the junction differs from germline and may be a read error. The J gene is TRBJ1-2, the V gene TRBV2; no definite D call. CDR3 length: 14 residues. From germline, CDR1 is SNHLY and CDR2 FYNNEI. CDR3 bases: TGTGCCAGCACTGAAAACCCGGACTTATATGGCTACACCTTC. Amino acids: CASTENPDLYGYTF.

The chain uses TRBV9 and TRBJ2-5, with 9 bases that match TRBD1. J lost 3 bases, V lost 3 bases, and 3 bases had no gene match. The CDR3 has 14 amino acids. Germline CDR1 and CDR2: SGDLS and YYNGEE. The CDR3 sequence: CASSDGTGKETQYF. As DNA, the CDR3 is TGTGCCAGCAGCGACGGGACAGGGAAAGAGACCCAGTACTTC.

This chain connects TRBV14 to TRBJ2-5, with TRBD2 matching 7 bases. The ends lost 4 bases at V and 4 bases at J; junction bases unmatched: 3. This CDR3 is 13 amino acids long. The germline CDR1 and CDR2 sequences are SGHDN and FVKESK. CDR3 DNA sequence: TGTGCCAGCAGCCCTTCGGGAGGAGAGACCCAGTACTTC. It translates to CASSPSGGETQYF.

The V gene is TRBV27, the J gene TRBJ1-1, with 7 nucleotides matching TRBD1. CDR1 is MNHEY and CDR2 is SMNVEV in the germline V gene (reference sequence). CDR3 length: 16 amino acids. The ends lost 3 bases at V and 1 base at J; junction bases unmatched: 8. CDR3: CASSFLQGLSNTEAFF. CDR3 nucleotide sequence: TGTGCCAGCAGTTTTTTACAGGGGTTGTCGAACACTGAAGCTTTCTTT.

This clone appeared once. The V call is TRBV6-5, the J call TRBJ2-7, with TRBD1 matching over 7 bases. Looked up from germline, CDR1 is MNHEY and CDR2 is SVGAGI. The CDR3 runs 15 residues. V lost 6 bases, J lost 2 bases, and 10 bases stayed unmatched. The CDR3 DNA is TGTGCCAGCAGCTATACCGGGACAGACCCCTACGAGCAGTACTTC. Amino acid sequence: CASSYTGTDPYEQYF.

This clone came up once. The chain uses TRBV4-3 and TRBJ2-7; 10 bases match TRBD1. The CDR3 is made up of 17 amino acids. V lost 0 bases, J lost 0 bases, and 5 bases stayed unmatched. Germline V gives CDR1 LGHNA, CDR2 YSLEER. CDR3 region: CASSQDGTGAPSYEQYF. The CDR3 nucleotides read TGCGCCAGCAGCCAAGACGGGACAGGGGCCCCCTCCTACGAGCAGTACTTC.

The gene calls are TRBV4-3 and TRBJ2-7; TRBD2 is a possible D gene (8 bases). Germline-derived CDR1 and CDR2 are LGHNA and YSLEER. Between the trimmed V and J ends, which lost 4 bases and 6 bases, there was a span of 22 bases. CDR3 length equals 16 residues. Here the CDR3 reads CASSRSGGQRYGEQYF. CDR3 in DNA: TGCGCCAGCAGCCGAAGCGGGGGACAGAGGTATGGCGAGCAGTACTTC.

In this sample, this clone turned up a few times. The rearrangement joins TRBV19 to TRBJ2-1; TRBD2 is a possible D gene (5 bases). V gave up 3 bases and J gave up 9 bases, with 18 bases separating them. The V gene's germline CDR1 is LNHDA and CDR2 SQIVND (reference sequence). The CDR3 runs 15 residues. In nucleotides, the CDR3 is TGTGCCAGTAGTATTAAGGGTTTAGCGATCGGTGAGCAGTTCTTC. Protein sequence: CASSIKGLAIGEQFF.

This clone was detected only a few times. The V and J genes are TRBV2 and TRBJ1-1; 7 bases are a match to TRBD1. This CDR3 is 13 amino acids long. The trim removed 6 bases at V and 1 base at J, leaving 2 bases unmatched. Germline V CDR1 and CDR2: SNHLY, FYNNEI. CDR3 sequence (DNA): TGTGCCAGCAGATACAGGGGGAACACTGAAGCTTTCTTT. It translates to CASRYRGNTEAFF. Filled out from reference TRBV2 and TRBJ1-1, the complete variable domain reads EPEVTQTPSHQVTQMGQEVILRCVPISNHLYFYWYRQILGQKVEFLVSFYNNEISEKSEIFDDQFSVERPDGSNFTLKIRSTKLEDSAMYFCASRYRGNTEAFFGQGTRLTVV.

V and J are TRBV5-5 and TRBJ1-2; D is perhaps TRBD1 (5 bases). Germline lookup yields CDR1 SGHKS and CDR2 YYEKEE (reference sequence). Trimming shortened V by 5 bases and J by 3 bases, and 14 bases separated the two germline ends. The CDR3 runs to 14 residues. The chain's CDR3 is CASSMPGGHYGYTF. CDR3 bases: TGTGCCAGCAGTATGCCGGGGGGACACTATGGCTACACCTTC.

In its sample, this clone was seen a few times. The chain links TRBV6-6 to TRBJ1-1; TRBD1 matches at 8 bases. Germline V CDR1 and CDR2: MNHNY, SVGAGI (reference sequence). The CDR3 is made up of 13 amino acids. Trimming removed 4 bases from V and 4 bases from J; junction bases left unmatched: 2. CDR3 bases: TGTGCCAGCAGTTCTACAGGGGGCACTGAAGCTTTCTTT. Its translation: CASSSTGGTEAFF.

This sequence joins TRBV7-7 and TRBJ1-4, with D maybe TRBD1 (6 bases). The V gene lost 1 base and the J gene lost 8 bases, with 8 bases spanning the gap. This CDR3 spans 13 amino acids. Looked up from germline, CDR1 is SSHAT and CDR2 is FNYEAQ (reference sequence). CDR3 sequence: CASSLGQGEKLFF. The DNA of the CDR3 is TGTGCCAGCAGCTTAGGTCAGGGGGAAAAACTGTTTTTT. Together with reference TRBV7-7 and TRBJ1-4, the CDR3 gives the full variable domain: GAGVSQSPRYKVTKRGQDVTLRCDPISSHATLYWYQQALGQGPEFLTYFNYEAQPDKSGLPSDRFSAERPEGSISTLTIQRTEQRDSAMYRCASSLGQGEKLFFGSGTQLSVL.

The rearrangement joins TRBV4-2 to TRBJ2-5; TRBD2 is a possible D gene (7 bases). Germline values: CDR1 LGHNA, CDR2 YNFKEQ. CDR3 length: 15 amino acids. V lost 1 base and J lost 4, with 13 bases in between. CDR3 in amino acids: CASSQGVGGRETQYF. The CDR3 nucleotides read TGTGCCAGCAGCCAAGGGGTGGGGGGGCGAGAGACCCAGTACTTC.

The chain carries TRBV15 and TRBJ1-5; 9 bases fit TRBD1. V lost 3 bases, J lost 9 bases, and 12 bases stayed unmatched. Per the germline V gene, CDR1 is LNHNV and CDR2 is YYDKDF (reference sequence). The CDR3 is 16 residues long. The CDR3 loop reads CATSRAGQGRSWPQHF. Written as DNA, the CDR3 is TGTGCCACCAGCAGGGCGGGACAGGGCCGATCGTGGCCCCAGCATTTT.

V gene TRBV6-5 combines with J gene TRBJ2-7; the D is unclear. The CDR3 sequence is 13 residues long. CDR1 and CDR2 (germline): MNHEY, SVGAGI. The V and J ends lost 2 bases and 7 bases respectively, with 12 bases between them. In nucleotides, the CDR3 is TGTGCCAGCAGTTACGGTTCGGGTTGGGAGCAGTACTTC. Translation: CASSYGSGWEQYF.

This chain joins TRBV5-6 and TRBJ2-1; 14 positions agree with TRBD2. Germline-derived CDR1 and CDR2 are SGHDT and YYEEEE. The CDR3 has 17 amino acids. V lost 2 bases to trimming and J lost 0 bases; unmatched junction nucleotides: 1. CDR3 sequence (DNA): TGTGCCAGCAGCTTCGGGACTAGCGGGAGCTCCTACAATGAGCAGTTCTTC. It yields the protein CASSFGTSGSSYNEQFF.

The chain joins TRBV7-2 to TRBJ1-2; D gene unclear. Trimming stripped 5 bases from V and 4 bases from J, with 17 bases between. CDR3 length equals 15 residues. CDR1 and CDR2 from the germline V gene are SGHTA and FQGNSA. The CDR3 loop reads CASSQRGGRLYGYTF. Here the CDR3 DNA reads TGTGCCAGCAGCCAGCGTGGAGGAAGACTCTATGGCTACACCTTC.